Here is one T cell receptor (beta chain) with its context. Generated by immunoSEQ multiplex PCR, the TCRdb table keeps only in-frame clones and is missing some. The sample has nearly 110,000 clones, 71% seen once; the top ten hold less than 1%. The source of the sample is a study of blood T cell repertoires in COVID-19. For the study at large: Sources were T cells, B-cell-depleted T cells, or PBMCs; the material itself was cDNA or gDNA.

Trimming removed 3 bases at V and 5 bases at J, with 14 bases between. Germline CDR1 and CDR2: MGHRA and YSYEKL. This CDR3 contains 14 residues. The sample comprised peripheral blood. The receptor's source is a human donor with acute or convalescent COVID-19. The donor label of this sample is uncertain. The chain has TRBV4-1 and TRBJ2-7, with D perhaps TRBD2 (5 bases). DNA of the CDR3: TGCGCCAGCAGCCATGCATGGGAGATTAACGAGCAGTACTTC. Amino acids: CASSHAWEINEQYF.